Each of the 4 T cell receptor beta chains below was sequenced from the same sample in a study of Graves' ophthalmopathy and Graves' hyperthyroidism (dated by TCRdb to 2016 to 2018). The sequencer listed for this sample is Illumina HiSeq 2000. TCR beta CDR3 regions were amplified from RNA transcripts for repertoire sequencing. The first round was an RT-PCR using HTBI primers with the Qiagen OneStep RT-PCR kit, and this first round was followed by a second-round multiplex PCR, then size selection and purification. Starting from the raw public reads, TCRdb applied fastp trimming at Q25, assembled clones with MiXCR and retained in-frame beta chains. A single entry per CDR3 protein holds the most common genes and DNA from its merged rows. Across this sample there are hundreds of thousands of distinct CDR3 sequences, with roughly 39% seen only once. The ten biggest clones cover roughly 3.5% of the sample.

Specimen: peripheral blood. Every receptor here comes from an adult man with Graves' ophthalmopathy.

This clonotype showed up just a few times. This chain links TRBV7-2 with TRBJ2-3; no clear D. The ends were cut back, 8 bases at V and 1 base at J, with 7 bases in the middle. The CDR3 consists of 12 residues. Germline CDR1 reads SGHTA; CDR2 reads FQGNSA. For the CDR3, the DNA is TGTGCCAGCGAAAGGGGCACAGATACGCAGTATTTT. It specifies CASERGTDTQYF.

This clonotype was recorded at least ten times. The chain carries TRBV19 and TRBJ1-5; 8 nucleotides match TRBD1. Germline CDR1 LNHDA, CDR2 SQIVND (reference sequence). The CDR3 is 17 residues long. Unmatched junction bases numbered 16, after V lost 7 bases and J lost 5 bases. CDR3 region: CASTTGYVDRVDQPQHF. The CDR3 DNA is TGTGCCAGTACCACGGGATACGTGGACAGGGTGGATCAGCCCCAGCATTTT.

This clonotype was observed a few times. The chain links TRBV3-1 to TRBJ2-6; a weak D match, TRBD1 (5 bases). V shed 0 bases and J shed 0 bases, with 15 bases lying between them. Germline CDR1 and CDR2: LGHDT and YNNKEL (reference sequence). The CDR3 is 19 residues long. The CDR3 nucleotides read TGTGCCAGCAGCCAAGAGGGCCTACGACAGCCCTCTGGGGCCAACGTCCTGACTTTC. Amino acids: CASSQEGLRQPSGANVLTF.

The chain couples TRBV5-1 to TRBJ2-7; 10 nucleotides match TRBD1. Trimming at V came to 4 bases and at J to 2 bases, leaving 6 bases not matched to a gene. Per the germline V gene, CDR1 is SGHRS and CDR2 is YFSETQ. The CDR3 has 15 residues. The CDR3: CASSNKGTGAYEQYF. The CDR3, as DNA: TGCGCCAGCAGCAACAAGGGGACAGGGGCCTACGAGCAGTACTTC.